This paragraph reports one T cell receptor beta chain. The target antigen is unknown. V was clipped by 1 base and J by 8 bases, with 15 bases between them. The CDR3 runs 14 residues. Germline CDR1 and CDR2: GTSNPN and SVGIG (reference sequence). Method: immunoSEQ multiplex PCR; TCRdb's copy keeps in-frame clones and lacks some. Of some 180,000 clones listed, just over 90% are singletons. The source of the sample is a study of T cell responses to AZD1222 COVID-19 vaccine. Study conclusions and caveats: The repertoires were collected only after the peak T cell response. Donors were largely white British and mainly female; clonal diversity was possibly underestimated. Rises in breadth and depth of Spike-specific TCRs came after two AZD1222 doses. Vaccine-associated CD4 TCRs ranged over spike, dominating at 160-218 and 743-854.

The sequencing used peripheral blood, collected 28 days after the second AZD1222 dose. The receptor was derived from an adult who received the AZD1222 COVID-19 vaccine. This chain links TRBV30 with TRBJ1-5; maybe TRBD1 (5 bases). The CDR3 sequence is CAWSAQKGVKPQHF. CDR3 coding DNA: TGTGCCTGGAGTGCCCAGAAAGGGGTTAAGCCCCAGCATTTT.